Listed below are T cell receptor beta chains from one sample, sequenced in a study of blood T cell repertoires in COVID-19. Profiling relied on immunoSEQ multiplex PCR, and the TCRdb table lists in-frame clones only, not all of them. The sample carries roughly 250,000 clones, more than 75% recorded once. The sequencing input was peripheral blood. These receptors came from a woman in her 40s who had recovered from COVID-19. The CDR3 runs from the conserved cysteine through the conserved F or W. The D gene is left open where the match is weak. Where a row states a size, it is once, few, many or the class of an expanded clone; other rows omit it.

d_call: TRBD2; j_call: TRBJ2-3; clone_size: once; v_call: TRBV10-2; cdr3_nt: TGCGCCAGCAGCGCTACTAGCGGCAGCACAGATACGCAGTATTTT; cdr3_aa: CASSATSGSTDTQYF
d_call: -; j_call: TRBJ2-2; clone_size: -; v_call: TRBV4-1; cdr3_nt: TGCGCCAGCAGCCAAACCCTGGGGCTAGCGCAGAACACCGGGGAGCTGTTTTTT; cdr3_aa: CASSQTLGLAQNTGELFF
d_call: TRBD1; j_call: TRBJ1-1; clone_size: -; v_call: TRBV18; cdr3_nt: TGTGCCAGCTCACTCGGGACAGGCGAGAACACTGAAGCTTTCTTT; cdr3_aa: CASSLGTGENTEAFF
d_call: -; j_call: TRBJ2-5; clone_size: -; v_call: TRBV5-5; cdr3_nt: TGTGCCAGCAACCTGAGGGGGTTACAAGAGACCCAGTACTTC; cdr3_aa: CASNLRGLQETQYF
d_call: TRBD1; j_call: TRBJ1-2; clone_size: -; v_call: TRBV7-2; cdr3_nt: TGTGCCAGCAGCCCCCAGGGGGGACGCCTTGGGTACACCTTC; cdr3_aa: CASSPQGGRLGYTF
d_call: TRBD1; j_call: TRBJ1-4; clone_size: -; v_call: TRBV7-9; cdr3_nt: TGTGCCAGCACCAGGGGGCTAGGTGAAAAACTGTTTTTT; cdr3_aa: CASTRGLGEKLFF
d_call: -; j_call: TRBJ2-3; clone_size: -; v_call: TRBV14; cdr3_nt: TGTGCCAGCAGCCCGCCGAGCGATACGCAGTATTTT; cdr3_aa: CASSPPSDTQYF
d_call: -; j_call: TRBJ2-7; clone_size: once; v_call: TRBV5-6; cdr3_nt: TGTGCCAGCAGCACTCAAACAGAGAGCTCCTACGAGCAGTACTTC; cdr3_aa: CASSTQTESSYEQYF
d_call: TRBD1; j_call: TRBJ2-7; clone_size: -; v_call: TRBV7-3; cdr3_nt: TGTGCCAGCAGCTATTCCGGGACAGGCGACGAGCAGTACTTC; cdr3_aa: CASSYSGTGDEQYF
d_call: TRBD1; j_call: TRBJ1-4; clone_size: -; v_call: TRBV15; cdr3_nt: TGTGCCACCAGCACACAGGGGGCTAATGAAAAACTGTTTTTT; cdr3_aa: CATSTQGANEKLFF
d_call: TRBD1; j_call: TRBJ1-2; clone_size: -; v_call: TRBV11-3; cdr3_nt: TGTGCCAGCAGCTTAGAAGGGGCAGGGGGCTCTTCTTTC; cdr3_aa: CASSLEGAGGSSF
d_call: -; j_call: TRBJ2-2; clone_size: -; v_call: TRBV7-8; cdr3_nt: TGTGCCAGCAGCTTAAGGGGGTGGGGGCACGGCACCGGGGAGCTGTTTTTT; cdr3_aa: CASSLRGWGHGTGELFF
d_call: -; j_call: TRBJ1-4; clone_size: -; v_call: TRBV5-1; cdr3_nt: TGCGCCAGCAGATCGGGACACGCCGAAAAACTGTTTTTT; cdr3_aa: CASRSGHAEKLFF
d_call: -; j_call: TRBJ1-2; clone_size: -; v_call: TRBV6-2/TRBV6-3; cdr3_nt: TGTGCCAGCAGTGACCCGCCTGGAGTTGGCTACACCTTC; cdr3_aa: CASSDPPGVGYTF
d_call: TRBD1; j_call: TRBJ1-1; clone_size: -; v_call: TRBV19; cdr3_nt: TGTGCCAGTAGAAGGGGACAGGGTCCGAACACTGAAGCTTTCTTT; cdr3_aa: CASRRGQGPNTEAFF
d_call: TRBD2; j_call: TRBJ2-4; clone_size: -; v_call: TRBV11-2; cdr3_nt: TGTGCCAGCAGCCCCATCCGGGGCGGGGGAGCCAAAAACATTCAGTACTTC; cdr3_aa: CASSPIRGGGAKNIQYF
d_call: -; j_call: TRBJ1-1; clone_size: -; v_call: TRBV6-6; cdr3_nt: TGTGCCAGCAGTACGGGAGCAGTGAACACTGAAGCTTTCTTT; cdr3_aa: CASSTGAVNTEAFF
d_call: TRBD2; j_call: TRBJ2-1; clone_size: -; v_call: TRBV7-2; cdr3_nt: TGTGCCAGCAGCTTGGGCGGGGGATACAATGAGCAGTTCTTC; cdr3_aa: CASSLGGGYNEQFF
d_call: -; j_call: TRBJ2-3; clone_size: -; v_call: TRBV13; cdr3_nt: TGTGCCAGCAGCACATACAGGGAAACAGATACGCAGTATTTT; cdr3_aa: CASSTYRETDTQYF
d_call: TRBD2; j_call: TRBJ2-3; clone_size: -; v_call: TRBV6-2/TRBV6-3; cdr3_nt: TGTGCCAGCAGCCTACTAGCGGCTGGCACAGATACGCAGTATTTT; cdr3_aa: CASSLLAAGTDTQYF
d_call: -; j_call: TRBJ1-1; clone_size: -; v_call: TRBV2; cdr3_nt: TGTGCCAGCAGTGAAGCGCCGGAGGCCCGGACTTTCTTT; cdr3_aa: CASSEAPEARTFF
d_call: TRBD2; j_call: TRBJ2-1; clone_size: -; v_call: TRBV4-2; cdr3_nt: TGTGCCAGCAGCCAAGGGGGCCGCGGGGGGGCCGGTGAGCAGTTCTTC; cdr3_aa: CASSQGGRGGAGEQFF
d_call: TRBD2; j_call: TRBJ2-1; clone_size: -; v_call: TRBV9; cdr3_nt: TGTGCCAGCAGCACGTTGCGGGAGCGCTCCTACAATGAGCAGTTCTTC; cdr3_aa: CASSTLRERSYNEQFF